The clone carrying this T cell receptor beta chain was counted a few times. PBMCs were isolated at a quantity of at least 6.5 million per sample. This sample was taken from a study of blood T cells in healthy people across ages. Combining a sample-barcoded 5' primer with a J-beta primer mix, a second PCR ran for about 6 to 12 cycles. TCRdb reanalysed the 5' RACE reads using MiXCR and keeps one entry per CDR3 protein. Of more than 1.4 million distinct CDR3 sequences in the sample, about 43% are singletons; the top ten hold roughly 7.9%. The CDR3 length is 18 residues. This clonotype originated in a woman younger than 30 in good health. This chain connects TRBV21-1 to TRBJ2-4; TRBD1 reflects the table's D call only, with no check against the DNA. The J call may be faulty, since TRBJ2-7 better matches the DNA end. TRBV21-1 is a pseudogene segment. The sequencing sample was made of blood. The CDR3 bases are TGTGCCAGCAGCAAAGTGACTGGACAGGGGACCAGCGGCTACGAGCAGTACTTC. Translation gives CASSKVTGQGTSGYEQYF.